This T cell receptor (beta chain) was sequenced for a study of regulatory T cells in long-lasting Graves disease. The overall study: Over 5 years on antithyroid drugs plus positive TSH receptor antibodies marked Graves' disease as persistent.

V shed 7 bases and J shed 2 bases, with 5 bases lying between them. The CDR3 runs 11 residues. Germline V gene sequence: CDR1 SNHLY, CDR2 FYNNEI. Researchers made TCR beta libraries by using iRepertoire HTBI primers and running Arm-PCR on CDR3 regions. TCRdb processed the multiplex PCR reads anew with MiXCR; each CDR3 protein has one entry. The table includes hundreds of thousands of distinct CDR3 sequences, roughly a fifth detected once. This clonotype came up many times. Time point in this sample: persistent/refractory GD, antithyroid drugs over 5 years with positive TRAb. PBMC RNA was the source of the TCR library.

This rearrangement joins TRBV2 to TRBJ2-5, with D uncertain. Sequenced here: peripheral blood mononuclear cells (PBMCs), sampled when the disease was refractory, from a patient treated with antithyroid drugs. The source is a female donor with Graves disease. The DNA of the CDR3 is TGTGCCAGCATCGAGCAAGAGACCCAGTACTTC. Its protein is CASIEQETQYF.